These 17 T cell receptor beta chains share one sample of origin, sequenced in a study of blood T cell repertoires in COVID-19. The protocol was immunoSEQ multiplex PCR, while the TCRdb copy is restricted to in-frame clones and leaves out a portion. The sample contains around 49,000 clones, approximately 95% of which appear only once. The sequenced sample was peripheral blood. These receptors came from a man aged 55 to 70 with COVID-19, enrolled during active disease.

The chain recombines TRBV5-1 with TRBJ2-2; maybe TRBD2 (6 bases). CDR1 is SGHRS, CDR2 YFSETQ, per germline. The CDR3 is 16 amino acids. The ends were cut back, 4 bases at V and 6 bases at J, with 19 bases in the middle. As DNA, the CDR3 is TGCGCCAGCAGCGGGGGGAGCGGTGGAGGTTCCGGGGAGCTGTTTTTT. This translates into CASSGGSGGGSGELFF.

The chain couples TRBV9 to TRBJ2-3; D perhaps matches TRBD2 (5 bases). CDR3 size: 14 residues. Germline V lookup: CDR1 SGDLS, CDR2 YYNGEE. The germline V and J ends were trimmed by 3 bases and 10 bases, with 18 bases remaining between them. The CDR3 DNA reads as TGTGCCAGCAGCGCCCCCGGGAATCCCGAATCGCAGTATTTT. It is translated as CASSAPGNPESQYF.

The chain couples TRBV9 to TRBJ2-3, with no clear D. TRBJ1-5 explains the end of the DNA better; the J call may be wrong. Germline CDR1 is SGDLS and CDR2 is YYNGEE. This CDR3 has 18 amino acids. CDR3 sequence (DNA): TGTGCCAGCAGCGTAGGGTTAACTAGCGGGAGGGCCGCAGATACGCAGCATTTT. Translating it yields CASSVGLTSGRAADTQHF.

V gene TRBV6-6 combines with J gene TRBJ1-1; D is perhaps TRBD1 (5 bases). This CDR3 comprises 12 residues. The V end was cut by 6 bases, the J end by 9 bases, with 14 bases between. Germline lookup yields CDR1 MNHNY and CDR2 SVGAGI (reference sequence). CDR3 region: CASSVLGDKAFF. CDR3 sequence (DNA): TGTGCCAGCAGCGTATTAGGGGATAAAGCTTTCTTT.

The rearrangement uses TRBV19 and TRBJ2-1; D is unresolved. Germline lookup yields CDR1 LNHDA and CDR2 SQIVND (reference sequence). With 6 bases removed from V and 0 bases from J, the gap between germline ends came to 12 bases. The CDR3 has 15 residues. The CDR3 bases are TGTGCCAGTAGGGGTCTAGGAAGCTCCTACAATGAGCAGTTCTTC. Protein sequence: CASRGLGSSYNEQFF.

The chain joins TRBV28 to TRBJ1-1; D call uncertain. Germline V lookup: CDR1 MDHEN, CDR2 SYDVKM. The CDR3 consists of 14 residues. Between the trimmed V and J ends, which lost 3 bases and 5 bases, there was a span of 13 bases. Here the CDR3 DNA reads TGTGCCAGCAGTTTTGAGGGTACGGTGACTGAAGCTTTCTTT. This gives the protein CASSFEGTVTEAFF.

The V call is TRBV5-5, the J call TRBJ2-5; 7 positions agree with TRBD1. Germline CDR1 SGHKS, CDR2 YYEKEE (reference sequence). CDR3 length equals 13 residues. With 3 bases clipped from V and 5 bases from J, the junction kept 4 bases outside the gene matches. CDR3: CASSYEGAETQYF. CDR3 DNA sequence: TGTGCCAGCAGCTACGAGGGGGCCGAGACCCAGTACTTC. Drawing the rest from reference TRBV5-5 and TRBJ2-5, the complete variable domain is DAGVTQSPTHLIKTRGQQVTLRCSPISGHKSVSWYQQVLGQGPQFIFQYYEKEERGRGNFPDRFSARQFPNYSSELNVNALLLGDSALYLCASSYEGAETQYFGPGTRLLVL.

The chain carries TRBV6-1 and TRBJ1-2; 9 bases agree with TRBD1. Losses at the gene ends were 3 bases for V and 5 bases for J; bases not matched to a gene: 4. This CDR3 is 14 amino acids long. The germline CDR1 and CDR2 sequences are MNHNS and SASEGT. CDR3 protein: CASSEVGTGYGYTF. In nucleotides, the CDR3 is TGTGCCAGCAGTGAGGTGGGGACAGGGTATGGCTACACCTTC.

V and J are TRBV2 and TRBJ1-2; 8 nucleotides align to TRBD1. After removal of 6 bases from V and 6 bases from J, the junction contained 12 bases not matched to a gene. The CDR3 has 15 residues. Germline CDR1 and CDR2: SNHLY and FYNNEI. Here the CDR3 DNA reads TGTGCCAGCAGAAGACGTGGACAGGGCGGCGATGGCTACACCTTC. Translation gives CASRRRGQGGDGYTF.

Here the CDR3 reads CAWSVHLASRAFHSGANVLTF. The CDR3 DNA sequence: TGTGCCTGGAGTGTACACCTAGCCTCGCGGGCCTTCCACTCTGGGGCCAACGTCCTGACTTTC. V is TRBV30 and J is TRBJ2-6, with D maybe TRBD2 (5 bases). The V end lost 0 bases, the J end lost 0 bases, and 24 bases lay between the germline ends. This CDR3 comprises 21 residues. CDR1 and CDR2 from the germline V gene are GTSNPN and SVGIG (reference sequence).

The chain recombines TRBV30 with TRBJ2-3; TRBD2 aligns across 11 bases. V was pared by 3 bases and J by 2 bases, with 4 bases of the junction left unmatched. From germline, CDR1 is GTSNPN and CDR2 SVGIG (reference sequence). This CDR3 has 15 amino acids. The CDR3 DNA reads as TGTGCCTGGAGAGGGACTAGCGGACTCACAGATACGCAGTATTTT. Residues: CAWRGTSGLTDTQYF.

CDR3 loop: CASSVNRVVSGNTIYF. CDR3 bases: TGTGCCAGCAGTGTTAACAGGGTGGTCTCTGGAAACACCATATATTTT. The chain combines TRBV6-1 with TRBJ1-3, with D tentatively TRBD1 (6 bases). Trimming pared 4 bases from V and 0 bases from J, leaving 13 bases between. The CDR3 extends over 16 amino acids. Looked up from germline, CDR1 is MNHNS and CDR2 is SASEGT.

The chain couples TRBV27 to TRBJ2-3; D is unresolved. CDR1 is MNHEY and CDR2 is SMNVEV in the germline V gene (reference sequence). The CDR3 covers 15 residues. The ends were cut back, 6 bases at V and 2 bases at J, with 15 bases in the middle. As DNA, the CDR3 is TGTGCCAGCAGCGTACGTAGGAGTTTCACAGATACGCAGTATTTT. Its translation is CASSVRRSFTDTQYF.

This clone was counted between two and nine times. This chain uses TRBV29-1 with TRBJ1-2; D remains unclear. The V end was cut by 6 bases, the J end by 2 bases, with 16 bases between. The CDR3 loop spans 14 amino acids. The V gene's germline CDR1 is SQVTM and CDR2 ANQGSEA. The CDR3 nucleotides read TGCAGCGTCTTACCTTACATCTCAAACTATGGCTACACCTTC. This translates into CSVLPYISNYGYTF.

The rearrangement uses TRBV9 and TRBJ2-1; 7 positions agree with TRBD2. V lost 2 bases to trimming and J lost 1 base; unmatched junction nucleotides: 9. This CDR3 spans 17 amino acids. Per the germline V gene, CDR1 is SGDLS and CDR2 is YYNGEE. In nucleotides, the CDR3 is TGTGCCAGCAGCGTTAACCCGACTAGCACGTCCTACAATGAGCAGTTCTTC. Translating gives CASSVNPTSTSYNEQFF.

The chain has TRBV28 and TRBJ1-2, with D possibly TRBD1 on 6 matching bases. Trimming pared 6 bases from V and 4 bases from J, leaving 9 bases between. CDR1 and CDR2 (germline): MDHEN, SYDVKM. The CDR3 is made up of 12 amino acids. The CDR3 is CASRTGSYGYTF. As DNA, the CDR3 is TGTGCCAGCAGGACAGGTTCCTATGGCTACACCTTC.

The CDR3 region is CASSPFWTGERDGYTF. CDR3 nucleotide sequence: TGCGCCAGCAGCCCCTTTTGGACAGGGGAACGTGACGGCTACACCTTC. The chain uses TRBV4-1 and TRBJ1-2; TRBD1 matches 9 bases. The germline V gene encodes CDR1 MGHRA and CDR2 YSYEKL. With V trimmed by 4 bases and J by 8 bases, 14 bases remained unmatched. The CDR3 extends over 16 amino acids.